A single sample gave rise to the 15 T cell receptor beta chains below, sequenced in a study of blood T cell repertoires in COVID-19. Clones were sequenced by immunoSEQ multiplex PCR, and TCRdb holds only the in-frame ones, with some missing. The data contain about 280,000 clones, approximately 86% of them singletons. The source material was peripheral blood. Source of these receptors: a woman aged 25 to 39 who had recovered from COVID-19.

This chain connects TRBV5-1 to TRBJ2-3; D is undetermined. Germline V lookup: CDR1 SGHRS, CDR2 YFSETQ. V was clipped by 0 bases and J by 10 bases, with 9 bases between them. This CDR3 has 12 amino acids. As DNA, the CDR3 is TGCGCCAGCAGCTTGGTCACTGAGGCGCAGTATTTT. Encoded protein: CASSLVTEAQYF.

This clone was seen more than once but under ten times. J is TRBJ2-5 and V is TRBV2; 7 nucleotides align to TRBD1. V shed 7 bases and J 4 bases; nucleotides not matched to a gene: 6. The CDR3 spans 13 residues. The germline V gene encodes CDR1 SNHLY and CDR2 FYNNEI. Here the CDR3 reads CASNGDSGETQYF. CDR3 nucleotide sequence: TGTGCCAGCAACGGGGACAGTGGAGAGACCCAGTACTTC.

CDR3 in DNA: TGTGCCAGCAGGACTAGCGGGGGGGCTGACTACAATGAGCAGTTCTTC. The encoded protein is CASRTSGGADYNEQFF. The chain carries TRBV2 and TRBJ2-1; 14 bases align to TRBD2. V was pared by 6 bases and J by 3 bases, with 4 bases of the junction left unmatched. Germline-derived CDR1 and CDR2 are SNHLY and FYNNEI. CDR3 length: 16 amino acids.

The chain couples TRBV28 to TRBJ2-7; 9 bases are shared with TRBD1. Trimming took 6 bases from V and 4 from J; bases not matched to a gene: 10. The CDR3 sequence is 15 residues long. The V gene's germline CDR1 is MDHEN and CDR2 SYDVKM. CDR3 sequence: CASSTPGTGKYEQYF. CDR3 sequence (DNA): TGTGCCAGCAGCACACCCGGGACAGGGAAATACGAGCAGTACTTC. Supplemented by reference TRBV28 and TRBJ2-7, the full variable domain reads DVKVTQSSRYLVKRTGEKVFLECVQDMDHENMFWYRQDPGLGLRLIYFSYDVKMKEKGDIPEGYSVSREKKERFSLILESASTNQTSMYLCASSTPGTGKYEQYFGPGTRLTVT.

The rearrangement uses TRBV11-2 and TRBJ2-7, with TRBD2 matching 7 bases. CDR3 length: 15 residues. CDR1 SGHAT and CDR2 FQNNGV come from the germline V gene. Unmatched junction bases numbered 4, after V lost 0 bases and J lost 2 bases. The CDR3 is CASSLEPSGAYEQYF. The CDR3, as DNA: TGTGCCAGCAGCTTAGAGCCTAGCGGCGCCTACGAGCAGTACTTC.

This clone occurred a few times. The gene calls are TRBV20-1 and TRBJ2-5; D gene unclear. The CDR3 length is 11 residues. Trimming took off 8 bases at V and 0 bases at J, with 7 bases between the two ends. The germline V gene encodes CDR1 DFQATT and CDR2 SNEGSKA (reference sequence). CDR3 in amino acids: CSSQYQETQYF. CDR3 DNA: TGCAGTTCCCAGTACCAAGAGACCCAGTACTTC.

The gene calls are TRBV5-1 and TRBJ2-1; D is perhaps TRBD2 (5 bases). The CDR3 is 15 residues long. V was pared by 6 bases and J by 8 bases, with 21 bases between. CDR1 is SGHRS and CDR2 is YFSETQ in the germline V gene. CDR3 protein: CASNLLGVLSDEQFF. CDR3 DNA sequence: TGCGCCAGCAACTTACTAGGTGTGCTTTCGGATGAGCAGTTCTTC.

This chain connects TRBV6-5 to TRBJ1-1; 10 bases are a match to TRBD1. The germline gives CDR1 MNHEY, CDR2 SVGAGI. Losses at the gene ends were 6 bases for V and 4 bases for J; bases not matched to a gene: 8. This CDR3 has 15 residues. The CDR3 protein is CASSRQGARGTEAFF. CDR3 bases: TGTGCCAGCAGCAGACAGGGGGCGCGGGGCACTGAAGCTTTCTTT.

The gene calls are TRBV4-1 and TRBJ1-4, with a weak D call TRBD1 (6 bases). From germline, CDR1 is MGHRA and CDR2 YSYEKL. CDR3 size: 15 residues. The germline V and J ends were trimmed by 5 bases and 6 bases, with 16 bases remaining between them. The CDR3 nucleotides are TGCGCCAGCAGCTCCGGGGGGGCTCCCGATGAAAAACTGTTTTTT. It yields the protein CASSSGGAPDEKLFF.

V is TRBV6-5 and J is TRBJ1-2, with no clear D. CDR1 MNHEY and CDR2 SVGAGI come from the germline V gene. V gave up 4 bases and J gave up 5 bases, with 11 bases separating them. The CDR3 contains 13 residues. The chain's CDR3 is CASSSWRNYGYTF. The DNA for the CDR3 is TGTGCCAGCAGTTCTTGGCGGAATTATGGCTACACCTTC.

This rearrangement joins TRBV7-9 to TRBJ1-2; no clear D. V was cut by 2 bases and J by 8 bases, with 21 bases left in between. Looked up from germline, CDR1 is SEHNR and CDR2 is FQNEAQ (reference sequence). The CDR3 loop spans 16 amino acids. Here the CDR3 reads CASSLFSGGAVGGYTF. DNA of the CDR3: TGTGCCAGCAGCTTATTCTCGGGAGGTGCAGTGGGGGGCTACACCTTC. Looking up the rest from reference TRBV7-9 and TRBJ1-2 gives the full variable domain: DTGVSQNPRHKITKRGQNVTFRCDPISEHNRLYWYRQTLGQGPEFLTYFQNEAQLEKSRLLSDRFSAERPKGSFSTLEIQRTEQGDSAMYLCASSLFSGGAVGGYTFGSGTRLTVV.

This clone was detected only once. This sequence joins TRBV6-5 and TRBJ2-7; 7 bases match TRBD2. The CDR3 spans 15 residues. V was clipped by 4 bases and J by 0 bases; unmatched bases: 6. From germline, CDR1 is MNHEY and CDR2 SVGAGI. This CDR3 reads CASSLTSTSSYEQYF. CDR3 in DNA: TGTGCCAGCAGTTTGACTAGCACTAGCTCCTACGAGCAGTACTTC.

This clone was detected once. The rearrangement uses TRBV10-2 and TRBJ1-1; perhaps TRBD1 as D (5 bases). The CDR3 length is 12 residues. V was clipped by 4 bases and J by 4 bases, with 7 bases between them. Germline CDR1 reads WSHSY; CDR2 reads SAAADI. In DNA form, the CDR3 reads TGCGCCAGCAGTGCGGGGGGCACTGAAGCTTTCTTT. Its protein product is CASSAGGTEAFF.

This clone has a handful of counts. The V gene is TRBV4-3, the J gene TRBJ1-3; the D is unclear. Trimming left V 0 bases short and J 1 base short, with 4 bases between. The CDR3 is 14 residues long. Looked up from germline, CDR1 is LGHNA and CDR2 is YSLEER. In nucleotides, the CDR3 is TGCGCCAGCAGCCAAGATAAATCTGGAAACACCATATATTTT. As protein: CASSQDKSGNTIYF.

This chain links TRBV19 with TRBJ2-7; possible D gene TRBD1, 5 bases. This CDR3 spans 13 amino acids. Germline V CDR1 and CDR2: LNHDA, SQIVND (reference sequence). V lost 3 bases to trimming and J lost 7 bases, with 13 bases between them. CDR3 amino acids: CASSISRAGEQYF. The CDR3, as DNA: TGTGCCAGTAGTATTAGCAGGGCCGGGGAGCAGTACTTC.